This T cell receptor beta chain was profiled in a study of blood T cell repertoires in COVID-19. Across the whole study: Samples of COVID-19 (acute and convalescent) were obtained from the United States, Italy and Spain.

Source study methods: Amplified reference gene primers provided the basis for estimating nucleated cell counts. Sequencing was performed with immunoSEQ multiplex PCR; in TCRdb, only in-frame clones are kept and a portion is missing. The V and J calls and clone size are taken from that table; D and trimming were inferred from the DNA. This table holds hundreds of thousands of clones, 75% to 90% found once. The specimen was PBMCs or T cells enriched from blood (not recorded which). The receptor comes from a man aged 30-40 years who had recovered from COVID-19.

CDR3 in amino acids: CASSGQGEGQPQHF. In nucleotides, the CDR3 is TGTGCCAGCAGTGGACAGGGGGAAGGGCAGCCCCAGCATTTT. The rearrangement joins TRBV2 to TRBJ1-5; 9 bases agree with TRBD1. This CDR3 comprises 14 residues. Germline CDR1 and CDR2: SNHLY and FYNNEI. V lost 4 bases, J lost 7 bases, and 5 bases stayed unmatched.